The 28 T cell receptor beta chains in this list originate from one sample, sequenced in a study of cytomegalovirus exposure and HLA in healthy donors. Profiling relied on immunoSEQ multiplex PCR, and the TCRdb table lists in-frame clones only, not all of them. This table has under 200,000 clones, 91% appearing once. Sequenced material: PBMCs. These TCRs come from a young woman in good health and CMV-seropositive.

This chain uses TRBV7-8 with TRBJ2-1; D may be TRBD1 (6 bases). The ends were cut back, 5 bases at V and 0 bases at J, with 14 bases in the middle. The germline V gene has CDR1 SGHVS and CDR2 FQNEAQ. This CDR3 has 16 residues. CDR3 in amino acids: CASSLIRGSSYNEQFF. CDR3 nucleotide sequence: TGTGCCAGCAGCCTCATCAGGGGTAGCTCCTACAATGAGCAGTTCTTC.

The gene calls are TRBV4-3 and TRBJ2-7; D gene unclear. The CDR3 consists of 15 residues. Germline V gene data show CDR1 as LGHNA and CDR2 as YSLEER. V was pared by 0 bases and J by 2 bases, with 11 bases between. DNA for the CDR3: TGCGCCAGCAGCCAAGACTTAAGCCAGGCCTACGAGCAGTACTTC. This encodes CASSQDLSQAYEQYF.

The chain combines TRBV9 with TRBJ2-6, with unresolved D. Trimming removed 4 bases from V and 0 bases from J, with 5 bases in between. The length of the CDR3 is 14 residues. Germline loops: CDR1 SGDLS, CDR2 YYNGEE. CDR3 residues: CASSKSSGANVLTF. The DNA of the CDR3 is TGTGCCAGCAGCAAGAGCTCTGGGGCCAACGTCCTGACTTTC.

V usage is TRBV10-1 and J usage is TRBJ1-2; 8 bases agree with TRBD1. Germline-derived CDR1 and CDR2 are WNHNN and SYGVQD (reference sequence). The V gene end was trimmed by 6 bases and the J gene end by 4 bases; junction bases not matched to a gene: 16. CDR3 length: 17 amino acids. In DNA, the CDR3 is TGCGCCAGCAGGATCGGGACAGGAGGGATTGAGGTCTATGGCTACACCTTC. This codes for CASRIGTGGIEVYGYTF.

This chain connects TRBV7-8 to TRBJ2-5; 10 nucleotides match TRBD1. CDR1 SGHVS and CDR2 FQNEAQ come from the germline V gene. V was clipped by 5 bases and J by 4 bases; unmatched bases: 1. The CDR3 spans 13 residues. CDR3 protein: CASSRDRGETQYF. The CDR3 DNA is TGTGCCAGCAGCCGGGACAGGGGAGAGACCCAGTACTTC.

The CDR3 reads CASSFLGQGYEQYF. In DNA form, the CDR3 reads TGTGCCAGCAGCTTTTTGGGACAGGGGTACGAGCAGTACTTC. The genes are TRBV5-6 and TRBJ2-7; TRBD1 matches 10 bases. The V gene end was trimmed by 2 bases and the J gene end by 4 bases; junction bases not matched to a gene: 3. Germline V gene lookup returns CDR1 SGHDT and CDR2 YYEEEE. This CDR3 has 14 residues.

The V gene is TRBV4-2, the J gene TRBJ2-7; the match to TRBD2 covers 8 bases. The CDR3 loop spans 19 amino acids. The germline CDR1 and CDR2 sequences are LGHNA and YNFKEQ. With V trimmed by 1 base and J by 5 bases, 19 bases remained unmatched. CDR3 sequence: CASSQGKAQRGTSGDEQYF. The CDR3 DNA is TGTGCCAGCAGCCAAGGAAAGGCACAGCGGGGGACATCGGGGGACGAGCAGTACTTC.

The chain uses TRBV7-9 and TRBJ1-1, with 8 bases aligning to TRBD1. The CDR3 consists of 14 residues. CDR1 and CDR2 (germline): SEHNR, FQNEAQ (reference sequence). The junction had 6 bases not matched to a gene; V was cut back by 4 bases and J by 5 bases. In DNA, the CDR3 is TGTGCCAGCAGCTCCGGACAGGGTACGACTGAAGCTTTCTTT. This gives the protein CASSSGQGTTEAFF.

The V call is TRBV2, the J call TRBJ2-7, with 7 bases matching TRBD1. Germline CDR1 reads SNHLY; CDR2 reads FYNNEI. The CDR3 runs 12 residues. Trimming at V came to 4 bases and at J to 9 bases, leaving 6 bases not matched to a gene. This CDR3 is CASSGQGVGQYF. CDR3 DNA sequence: TGTGCCAGCAGTGGACAGGGCGTGGGGCAGTACTTC.

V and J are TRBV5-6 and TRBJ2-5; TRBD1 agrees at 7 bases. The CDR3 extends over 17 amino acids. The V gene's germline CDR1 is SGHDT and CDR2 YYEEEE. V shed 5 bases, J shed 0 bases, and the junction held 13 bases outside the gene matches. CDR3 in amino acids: CASRAGTELWYQETQYF. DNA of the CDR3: TGTGCCAGCAGGGCCGGGACAGAGCTTTGGTACCAAGAGACCCAGTACTTC.

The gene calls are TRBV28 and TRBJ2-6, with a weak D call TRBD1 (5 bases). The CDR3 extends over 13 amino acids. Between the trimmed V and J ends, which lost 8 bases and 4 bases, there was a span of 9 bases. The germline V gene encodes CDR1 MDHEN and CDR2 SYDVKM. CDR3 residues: CASGPGGANVLTF. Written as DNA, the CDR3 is TGTGCCAGCGGCCCAGGGGGGGCCAACGTCCTGACTTTC.

For the CDR3, the DNA is TGTGCCAGCAGTTCACAGGGGTACTACGAGCAGTACTTC. It specifies CASSSQGYYEQYF. The genes are TRBV6-1 and TRBJ2-7, with 7 bases fitting TRBD1. The CDR3 totals 13 residues. The J segment lost 3 bases and the V segment lost 5 bases, leaving 4 bases of the junction unmatched. Germline V gene lookup returns CDR1 MNHNS and CDR2 SASEGT.

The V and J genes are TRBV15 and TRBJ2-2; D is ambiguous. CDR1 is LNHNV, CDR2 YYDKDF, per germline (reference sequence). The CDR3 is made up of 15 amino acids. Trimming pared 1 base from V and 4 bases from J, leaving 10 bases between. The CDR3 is CATSRVRPSTGELFF. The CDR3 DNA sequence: TGTGCCACCAGCAGAGTACGTCCGAGCACCGGGGAGCTGTTTTTT. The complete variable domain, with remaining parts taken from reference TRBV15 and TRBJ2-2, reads DAMVIQNPRYQVTQFGKPVTLSCSQTLNHNVMYWYQQKSSQAPKLLFHYYDKDFNNEADTPDNFQSRRPNTSFCFLDIRSPGLGDTAMYLCATSRVRPSTGELFFGEGSRLTVL.

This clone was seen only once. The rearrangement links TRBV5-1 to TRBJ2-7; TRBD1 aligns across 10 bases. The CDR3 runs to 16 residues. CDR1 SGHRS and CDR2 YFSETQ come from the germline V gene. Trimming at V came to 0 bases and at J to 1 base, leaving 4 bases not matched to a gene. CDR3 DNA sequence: TGCGCCAGCAGCTTGGCCGGGACAGGGGAATCCTACGAGCAGTACTTC. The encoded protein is CASSLAGTGESYEQYF.

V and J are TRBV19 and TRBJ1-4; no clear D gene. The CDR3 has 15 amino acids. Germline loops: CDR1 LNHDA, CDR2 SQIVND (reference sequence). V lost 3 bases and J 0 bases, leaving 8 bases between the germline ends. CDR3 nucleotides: TGTGCCAGTAGTATGGCATTCGCAACTAATGAAAAACTGTTTTTT. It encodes CASSMAFATNEKLFF.

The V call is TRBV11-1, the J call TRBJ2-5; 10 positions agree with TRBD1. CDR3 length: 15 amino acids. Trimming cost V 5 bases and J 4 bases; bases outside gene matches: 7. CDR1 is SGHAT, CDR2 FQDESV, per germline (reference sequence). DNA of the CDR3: TGTGCCAGCAGCCCTGGGACAGGGGAGACAGAGACCCAGTACTTC. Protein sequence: CASSPGTGETETQYF.

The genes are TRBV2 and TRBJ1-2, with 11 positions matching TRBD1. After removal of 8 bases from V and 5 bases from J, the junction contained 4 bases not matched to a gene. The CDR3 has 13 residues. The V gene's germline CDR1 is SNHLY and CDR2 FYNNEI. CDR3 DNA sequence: TGTGCCAGCTGGGACAGGGGGGAATATGGCTACACCTTC. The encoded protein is CASWDRGEYGYTF.

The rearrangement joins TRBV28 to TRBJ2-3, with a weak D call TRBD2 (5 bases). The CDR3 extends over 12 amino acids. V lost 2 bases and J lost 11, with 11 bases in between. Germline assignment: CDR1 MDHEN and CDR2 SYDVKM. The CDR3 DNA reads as TGTGCCAGCAGTTTACGCGGGTATAGGCAGTATTTT. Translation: CASSLRGYRQYF.

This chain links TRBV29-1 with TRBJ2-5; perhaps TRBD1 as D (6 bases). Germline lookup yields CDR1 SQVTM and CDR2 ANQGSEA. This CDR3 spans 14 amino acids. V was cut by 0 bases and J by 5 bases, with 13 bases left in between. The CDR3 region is CSVEDLRQEETQYF. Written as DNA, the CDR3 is TGCAGCGTTGAAGATCTTCGACAGGAGGAGACCCAGTACTTC.

The CDR3 spells CASSAQGGNTIYF. Here the CDR3 DNA reads TGTGCCAGCAGTGCACAGGGGGGAAACACCATATATTTT. The gene calls are TRBV25-1 and TRBJ1-3; 7 bases are a match to TRBD1. Trimming took 4 bases from V and 4 from J; bases not matched to a gene: 1. Germline CDR1 is MGHDK and CDR2 is SYGVNS. This CDR3 has 13 amino acids.

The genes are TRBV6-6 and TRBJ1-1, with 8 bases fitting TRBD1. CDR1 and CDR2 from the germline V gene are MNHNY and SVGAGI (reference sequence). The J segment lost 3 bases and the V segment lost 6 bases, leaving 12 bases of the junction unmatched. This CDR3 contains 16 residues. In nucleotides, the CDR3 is TGTGCCAGCAGCCTTCGACAGGGGAAGGGTGACACTGAAGCTTTCTTT. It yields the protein CASSLRQGKGDTEAFF.

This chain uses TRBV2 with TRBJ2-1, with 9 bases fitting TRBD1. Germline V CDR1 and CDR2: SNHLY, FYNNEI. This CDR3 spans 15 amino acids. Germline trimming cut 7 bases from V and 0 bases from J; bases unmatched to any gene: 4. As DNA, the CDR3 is TGTGCCAGCACTGAGACAGGGGGCTCCTACAATGAGCAGTTCTTC. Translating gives CASTETGGSYNEQFF.

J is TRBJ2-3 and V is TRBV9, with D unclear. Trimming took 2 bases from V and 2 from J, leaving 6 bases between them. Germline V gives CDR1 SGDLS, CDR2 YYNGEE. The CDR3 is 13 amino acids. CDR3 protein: CASSVSSTDTQYF. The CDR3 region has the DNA TGTGCCAGCAGCGTGAGCTCCACAGATACGCAGTATTTT.

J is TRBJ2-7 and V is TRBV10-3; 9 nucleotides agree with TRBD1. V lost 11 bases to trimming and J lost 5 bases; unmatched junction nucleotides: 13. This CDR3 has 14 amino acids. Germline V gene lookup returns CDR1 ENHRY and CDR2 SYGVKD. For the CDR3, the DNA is TGTGCCGCCAAAGGGGACAGGGAAACCAACGAGCAGTACTTC. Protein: CAAKGDRETNEQYF.

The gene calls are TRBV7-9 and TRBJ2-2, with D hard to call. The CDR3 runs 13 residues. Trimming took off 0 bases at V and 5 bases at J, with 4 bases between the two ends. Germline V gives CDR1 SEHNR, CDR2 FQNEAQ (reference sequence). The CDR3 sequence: CASSLALTGELFF. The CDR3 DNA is TGTGCCAGCAGCTTAGCCCTTACCGGGGAGCTGTTTTTT. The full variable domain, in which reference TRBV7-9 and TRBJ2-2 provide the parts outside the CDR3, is DTGVSQNPRHKITKRGQNVTFRCDPISEHNRLYWYRQTLGQGPEFLTYFQNEAQLEKSRLLSDRFSAERPKGSFSTLEIQRTEQGDSAMYLCASSLALTGELFFGEGSRLTVL.

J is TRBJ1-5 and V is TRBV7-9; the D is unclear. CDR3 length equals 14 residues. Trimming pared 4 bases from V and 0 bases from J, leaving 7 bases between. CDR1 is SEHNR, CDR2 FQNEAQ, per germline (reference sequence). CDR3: CASSSGLSNQPQHF. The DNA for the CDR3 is TGTGCCAGCAGCTCCGGACTTAGCAATCAGCCCCAGCATTTT.

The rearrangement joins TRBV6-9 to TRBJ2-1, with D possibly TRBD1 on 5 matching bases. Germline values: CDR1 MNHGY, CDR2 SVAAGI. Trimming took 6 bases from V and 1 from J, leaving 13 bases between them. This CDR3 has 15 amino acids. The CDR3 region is CASSIITGSYNEQFF. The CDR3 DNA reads TGTGCCAGCAGCATAATTACAGGATCCTACAATGAGCAGTTCTTC.

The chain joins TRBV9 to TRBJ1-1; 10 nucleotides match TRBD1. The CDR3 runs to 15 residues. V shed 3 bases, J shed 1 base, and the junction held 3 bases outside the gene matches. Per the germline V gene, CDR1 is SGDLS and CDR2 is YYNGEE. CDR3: CASSGDRGRNTEAFF. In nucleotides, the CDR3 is TGTGCCAGCAGCGGGGACAGGGGCCGGAACACTGAAGCTTTCTTT.